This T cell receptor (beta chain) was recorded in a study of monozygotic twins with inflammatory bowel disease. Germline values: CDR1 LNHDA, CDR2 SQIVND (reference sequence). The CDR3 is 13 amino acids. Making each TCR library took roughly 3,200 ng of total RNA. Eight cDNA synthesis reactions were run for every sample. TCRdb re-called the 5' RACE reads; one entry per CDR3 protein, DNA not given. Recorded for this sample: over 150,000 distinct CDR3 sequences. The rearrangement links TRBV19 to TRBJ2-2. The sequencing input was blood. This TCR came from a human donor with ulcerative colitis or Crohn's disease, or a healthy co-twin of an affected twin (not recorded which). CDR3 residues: CASSNQNTGELFF.